This T cell receptor beta chain was profiled in a study of blood T cell repertoires in COVID-19. Overall study: The samples span acute and convalescent COVID-19 from the United States, Italy and Spain. Sources were T cells, B-cell-depleted T cells, or PBMCs; the material itself was cDNA or gDNA.

There are 13 residues in the CDR3. V lost 6 bases, J lost 4 bases, and 11 bases lay in between. How the authors handled the data: Amplified reference gene primers provided the basis for estimating nucleated cell counts. Profiling relied on immunoSEQ multiplex PCR, and the TCRdb table lists in-frame clones only, not all of them. V and J calls and clone size are copied from that table; D and trimming were computed from the DNA. The sample yields over 250,000 clones, 75% to 90% seen once. This clonotype was sampled from an older woman with COVID-19, enrolled during active disease. The chain has TRBV12-3 or TRBV12-4 and TRBJ2-3, with a weak D call TRBD2 (6 bases). What was sequenced was peripheral blood. The CDR3 loop is CASSPPGADTQYF. The DNA for the CDR3 is TGTGCCAGCAGCCCGCCGGGGGCAGATACGCAGTATTTT.